The 10 T cell receptor beta chains reported below all come from one sample, sequenced in a study of a mutant IDH1 vaccine in newly diagnosed glioma. Stated time point: baseline, week 1 (first vaccination visit). Treatment indicated: pre-vaccination baseline after standard-of-care therapy. Using immunoSEQ multiplex PCR, the repertoire was profiled, and TCRdb retains in-frame clones only, with some absent. The sample lists approximately 92,000 clones; 83% were seen once. Sample: PBMCs, taken from a glioma patient treated with radiotherapy, temozolomide or both. These receptor sequences come from a woman between 50 and 59 years old with glioma.

This clone was seen just once. V is TRBV6-1 and J is TRBJ2-5; TRBD1 matches at 8 bases. J was trimmed by 4 bases and V by 7 bases; bases with no gene match: 11. The germline V gene has CDR1 MNHNS and CDR2 SASEGT. This CDR3 comprises 15 residues. CDR3 coding DNA: TGTGCCAGCAAATCCGGACAGGGTCCGACAGAGACCCAGTACTTC. Its protein is CASKSGQGPTETQYF.

The rearrangement uses TRBV13 and TRBJ2-2, with D perhaps matching TRBD2 (5 bases). CDR3 length: 14 residues. Deletions cut 3 bases from V and 1 base from J, with 6 bases between. CDR1 PRHDT and CDR2 FYEKMQ come from the germline V gene (reference sequence). The CDR3, as DNA: TGTGCCAGCAGCTTCGCGGGGAACACCGGGGAGCTGTTTTTT. Protein product: CASSFAGNTGELFF.

The chain is built from TRBV28 and TRBJ1-1; no reliable D call. The CDR3 runs to 11 residues. Looked up from germline, CDR1 is MDHEN and CDR2 is SYDVKM. V shed 5 bases and J shed 13 bases, with 14 bases lying between them. The CDR3 region is CASSPQKIFFF. The DNA for the CDR3 is TGTGCCAGCAGTCCCCAGAAGATCTTTTTCTTT.

The rearrangement links TRBV25-1 to TRBJ1-6; no clear D gene. The ends were cut back, 4 bases at V and 5 bases at J, with 15 bases in the middle. The CDR3 totals 16 residues. Looked up from germline, CDR1 is MGHDK and CDR2 is SYGVNS. The CDR3 DNA is TGTGCCAGCAGTGTTACATCCACTCTGGATAATTCACCCCTCCACTTT. Translating gives CASSVTSTLDNSPLHF.

This clone was seen only once. This sequence joins TRBV10-3 and TRBJ2-3; D is unclear. Between the trimmed V and J ends, which lost 5 bases and 0 bases, there was a span of 12 bases. This CDR3 is 15 amino acids long. Germline V gene sequence: CDR1 ENHRY, CDR2 SYGVKD. The CDR3 region has the DNA TGTGCCATCAGTCCGGGCAGTGCTAGCACAGATACGCAGTATTTT. Protein: CAISPGSASTDTQYF.

The rearrangement uses TRBV5-1 and TRBJ1-4; D is ambiguous. Germline V lookup: CDR1 SGHRS, CDR2 YFSETQ. The CDR3 has 17 amino acids. Trimming removed 0 bases at V and 2 bases at J, with 14 bases between. DNA for the CDR3: TGCGCCAGCAGCTTGGTCGGATTAGCCTCCACTAATGAAAAACTGTTTTTT. The encoded protein is CASSLVGLASTNEKLFF.

The chain recombines TRBV2 with TRBJ2-7; D gene uncertain. Trimming cost V 6 bases and J 0 bases, with 18 bases left between them. The germline CDR1 and CDR2 sequences are SNHLY and FYNNEI. The CDR3 loop spans 16 amino acids. The CDR3 DNA reads as TGTGCCAGCAGCCTCACGGACCGGCACATCTCCTACGAGCAGTACTTC. Its protein product is CASSLTDRHISYEQYF.

V gene TRBV9 combines with J gene TRBJ1-2; unclear D gene. The length of the CDR3 is 12 residues. The ends were cut back, 7 bases at V and 2 bases at J, with 9 bases in the middle. CDR1 and CDR2 (germline): SGDLS, YYNGEE. CDR3 sequence reads: CASERLNYGYTF. CDR3 coding DNA: TGTGCCAGCGAGCGACTCAACTATGGCTACACCTTC.

The count of this clone is one. The chain links TRBV6-5 to TRBJ1-2, with unresolved D. Trimming pared 5 bases from V and 4 bases from J, leaving 11 bases between. Per the germline V gene, CDR1 is MNHEY and CDR2 is SVGAGI. The CDR3 runs 13 residues. The CDR3 reads CASSPRGSYGYTF. The DNA for the CDR3 is TGTGCCAGCAGTCCCCGGGGTTCCTATGGCTACACCTTC.

This sequence joins TRBV23-1 and TRBJ1-5; a weak D match, TRBD1 (5 bases). TRBV23-1 is recorded as an ORF, its role being uncertain. This CDR3 has 15 residues. V dropped 3 bases and J dropped 0 bases, with 9 bases sitting between them. CDR3 sequence: CASSQPGPSNQPQHF. The CDR3 DNA reads as TGCGCCAGCAGTCAGCCAGGGCCTAGCAATCAGCCCCAGCATTTT.